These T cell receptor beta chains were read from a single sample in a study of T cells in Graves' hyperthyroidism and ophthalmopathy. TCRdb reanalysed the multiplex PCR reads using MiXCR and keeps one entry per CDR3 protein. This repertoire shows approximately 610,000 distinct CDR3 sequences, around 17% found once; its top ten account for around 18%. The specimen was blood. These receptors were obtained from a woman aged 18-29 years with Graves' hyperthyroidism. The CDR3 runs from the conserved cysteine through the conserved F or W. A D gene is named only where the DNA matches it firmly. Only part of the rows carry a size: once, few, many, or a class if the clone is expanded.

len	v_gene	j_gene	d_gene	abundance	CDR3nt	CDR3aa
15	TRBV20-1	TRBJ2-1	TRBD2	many	TGCAGTGCTAGAGTGTGGCGGGAGACCTACAATGAGCAGTTCTTC	CSARVWRETYNEQFF
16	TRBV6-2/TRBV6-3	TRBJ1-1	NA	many	TGTGCCAGCAGTTACGTGGTCGGGGCGAGGAACACTGAAGCTTTCTTT	CASSYVVGARNTEAFF
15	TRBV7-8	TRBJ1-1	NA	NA	TGTGCCAGCAGCTTAGCTTTGACAGGGAACACTGAAGCTTTCTTT	CASSLALTGNTEAFF
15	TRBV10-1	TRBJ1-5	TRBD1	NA	TGCGCCAGCAGCGGAGGGGGCTCGGGCAATCAGCCCCAGCATTTT	CASSGGGSGNQPQHF
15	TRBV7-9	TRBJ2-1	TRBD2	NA	TGTGCCAGCAGCTTAGTAGGCGGGAGTGGCAATGAGCAGTTCTTC	CASSLVGGSGNEQFF
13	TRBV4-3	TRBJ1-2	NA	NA	TGCGCCAGCAGCCAAGTTGGAGGGCCTGGCTACACCTTC	CASSQVGGPGYTF
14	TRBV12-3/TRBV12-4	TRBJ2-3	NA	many	TGTGCCAGCAGTCTCCGGGCCGCTGCCGATACGCAGTATTTT	CASSLRAAADTQYF
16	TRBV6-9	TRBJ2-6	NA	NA	TGTGCCAGCAGTTCTCACGGGTTACCTGCGGCCAACGTCCTGACTTTC	CASSSHGLPAANVLTF
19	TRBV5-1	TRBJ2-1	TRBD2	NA	TGCGCCAGCAGCTTGGCCGGTTTGGCGGGGGGGCTAAAATACAATGAGCAGTTCTTC	CASSLAGLAGGLKYNEQFF
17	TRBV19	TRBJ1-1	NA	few	TGTGCCAGTAGGAGGCGGGGGGCGGTCGGAGGGAACACTGAAGCTTTCTTT	CASRRRGAVGGNTEAFF
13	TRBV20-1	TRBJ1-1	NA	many	TGCAGTGTTCCCGGGACGGCGAACACTGAAGCTTTCTTT	CSVPGTANTEAFF
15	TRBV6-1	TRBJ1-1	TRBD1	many	TGTGCCAGCAGTCCGACAGGGAAGGGGGACGCTGAAGCTTTCTTT	CASSPTGKGDAEAFF
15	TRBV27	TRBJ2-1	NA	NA	TGTGCCAGCAGTTTATATAGACAGCTTCTTAATGAGCAGTTCTTC	CASSLYRQLLNEQFF
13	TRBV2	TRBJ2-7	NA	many	TGTGCCAGCAATTTTAGACAGAACTACGAGCAGTACTTC	CASNFRQNYEQYF
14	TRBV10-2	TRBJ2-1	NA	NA	TGCGCCAGCAGTGAGGGACTATTGAACAATGAGCAGTTCTTC	CASSEGLLNNEQFF
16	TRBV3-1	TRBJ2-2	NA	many	TGTGCCAGCAGCCAACCGGTAGGGGGTGGCACCGGGGAGCTGTTTTTT	CASSQPVGGGTGELFF
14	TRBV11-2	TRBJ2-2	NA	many	TGTGCCAGCAGTCCGGGCGGCTACACCGGGGAGCTGTTTTTT	CASSPGGYTGELFF
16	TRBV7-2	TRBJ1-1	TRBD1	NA	TGTGCCAGCAGCTTTGGACCCGGGACAGGGAACACTGAAGCTTTCTTT	CASSFGPGTGNTEAFF
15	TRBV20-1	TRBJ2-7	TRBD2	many	TGCAGTGCTAGTCCACTAGCGGGAGCAACCTACGAGCAGTACTTC	CSASPLAGATYEQYF
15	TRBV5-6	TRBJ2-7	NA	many	TGTGCCAGCAGCTTTCTTGCGGGCAGCTCCTACGAGCAGTACTTC	CASSFLAGSSYEQYF
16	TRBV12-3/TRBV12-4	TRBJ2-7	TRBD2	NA	TGTGCCAGCAGTAGCGCTAGCGGGGCTTTCAGGAACGAGCAGTACTTC	CASSSASGAFRNEQYF
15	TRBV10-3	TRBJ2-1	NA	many	TGTGCCATCAAGGAGGGGGGAGGCTCCTACAATGAGCAGTTCTTC	CAIKEGGGSYNEQFF
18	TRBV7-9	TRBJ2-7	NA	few	TGTGCCAGCAGCTTAGGCGGCCACCCGGTCGCAAGCTCCTACGAGCAGTACTTC	CASSLGGHPVASSYEQYF
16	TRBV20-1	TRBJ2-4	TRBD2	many	TGCAGTGCTAGAGTCCGACTAGCGGGATATCAAAACATTCAGTACTTC	CSARVRLAGYQNIQYF
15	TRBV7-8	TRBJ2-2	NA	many	TGTGCCAGCAGCTTCCAGAGGCACGACGCCGGGGAGCTGTTTTTT	CASSFQRHDAGELFF
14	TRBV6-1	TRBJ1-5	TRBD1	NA	TGTGCCAGCAGTAGGGACAGGAGGAGTCAGCCCCAGCATTTT	CASSRDRRSQPQHF
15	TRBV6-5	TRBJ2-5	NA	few	TGTGCCAGCAGTTCCCCGCCGCCGGATCTCGAGACCCAGTACTTC	CASSSPPPDLETQYF
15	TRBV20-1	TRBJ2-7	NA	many	TGCAGTGCTAGAGCTCCCACGGGTCGCTCCTACGAGCAGTACTTC	CSARAPTGRSYEQYF
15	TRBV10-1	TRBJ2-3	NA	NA	TGCGCCAGCAGTGAGTCGTGGGGATCGGTGGATACGCAGTATTTT	CASSESWGSVDTQYF
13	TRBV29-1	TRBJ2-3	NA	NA	TGCAGCGTTGAAGGAGGGTCGGAAGATACGCAGTATTTT	CSVEGGSEDTQYF
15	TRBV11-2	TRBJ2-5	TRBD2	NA	TGTGCCAGCATCACTCTAGCGGGGGTCCAAGAGACCCAGTACTTC	CASITLAGVQETQYF
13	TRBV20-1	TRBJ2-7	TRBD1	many	TGCAGTGCTAGAGAACAGGGGGCTTTGGAGCAGTACTTC	CSAREQGALEQYF
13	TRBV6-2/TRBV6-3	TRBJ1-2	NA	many	TGTGCCAGCAGTTACGGAGTCAACTATGGCTACACCTTC	CASSYGVNYGYTF
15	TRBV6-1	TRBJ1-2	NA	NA	TGTGCCAGCAGACAAAACAGGGATTTTAACTATGGCTACACCTTC	CASRQNRDFNYGYTF
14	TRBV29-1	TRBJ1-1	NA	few	TGCAGCGTTGAATTAGTAAGATTGAACACTGAAGCTTTCTTT	CSVELVRLNTEAFF
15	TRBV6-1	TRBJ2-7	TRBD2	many	TGTGCCAGCAGTGGGACTAGTTCCGCCTCCTACGAGCAGTACTTC	CASSGTSSASYEQYF